This record looks at one T cell receptor (beta chain) sequence and its context. This clone's antigen is unknown. No much larger clonotype is one base removed from it; base qualities were not supplied. These data belong to a study of blood T cell repertoires in COVID-19 (dated by TCRdb to the early 2020s). Notes on the research overall: Samples covering the acute and convalescent phases of COVID-19 were provided by collaborators in the United States, Italy and Spain. The prospective study material was composed of cDNA or gDNA derived from T cells, B-cell-depleted T cells, or PBMCs. Subjects who had been exposed to COVID-19, were actively infected with it, or had recovered from it provided the deeply sampled blood TCRbeta repertoires that made up the dataset. The repertoires were released in a freely available public database intended as a resource for research on the immune response to SARS-CoV-2. The samples were drawn from two sources: the first 160 participants of the ongoing ImmuneRACE study, and over 950 subjects contributed by 6 global collaborators. The sample metadata nearly always contained a de-identified subject ID, COVID-19 status, age in years and sex. HLA class I and class II types, where available, came from metadata supplied by the sample provider rather than from assay-based typing. Findings and caveats that apply to the study as a whole: The quantity of clinical and demographic metadata differed by source and by participant and was supplied without curation.

Including the terminal cysteine and phenylalanine, the CDR3 comprises 14 residues. Solely the CDR3 DNA is kept, with 42 bases framed from the first base. V gives up 6 bases and J gives up 4 bases, and the segment between their germline ends measures 13 bases. CDR1 is given as SGHNT and CDR2 as YYREEE, both from the germline V gene (reference sequence). The immunoSEQ Assay, a bias-controlled multiplex PCR, was used to amplify TCRbeta CDR3 regions from genomic DNA. Turning to the authors' computational methods: Within the assay, amplification of reference gene primers was used to estimate how many nucleated cells each sample contained. Sequence reads were collapsed and filtered to measure the absolute abundance of every unique TCRbeta CDR3 rearrangement. For each sample, productive Simpson clonality was calculated as the square root of Simpson's diversity index over productive rearrangements. Here the immuneACCESS table is served through TCRdb, limited to in-frame sequences with V and J called. Missing clones are a known gap in these copies; in checked studies unresolved V genes cover under half, and the rest lacks a known reason. Clone size and V and J calls were adopted from that table, with D and trimming inferred from the DNA. This sample has about 220,000 clones in its table, and 65% to 85% of those were observed once. 2% to 2.5% of the sample is held by the ten biggest clonotypes.

Each collaborating institution followed its own protocols to collect whole blood in K2EDTA tubes. For TCRbeta analysis, collaborators shipped samples as frozen whole blood, isolated PBMCs, or DNA extracted from either of those sample types. The chain uses TRBV5-4 and TRBJ2-2, and the D gene may be TRBD1, 7 bases matching. Input material: peripheral blood. The origin of this receptor is a woman aged 55-75 years with acute or convalescent COVID-19. The CDR3 region has the sequence CASNQGGGTGELFF. The nucleotides are TGTGCCAGCAACCAGGGGGGCGGCACCGGGGAGCTGTTTTTT.